The 19 T cell receptor beta chains in this list originate from one sample, sequenced in a study of T cell changes during pregnancy in multiple sclerosis. Clones were read by immunoSEQ multiplex PCR, and TCRdb kept only the in-frame ones, dropping some. This table has roughly 45,000 clones, 91% appearing once. Here the sequenced sample was CD8+ T cells from peripheral blood mononuclear cells, taken after pregnancy. These receptor sequences come from a female donor with multiple sclerosis, enrolled in a pregnancy study.

V and J are TRBV5-1 and TRBJ2-6; 11 bases agree with TRBD1. The germline gives CDR1 SGHRS, CDR2 YFSETQ. V shed 7 bases, J shed 0 bases, and the junction held 6 bases outside the gene matches. The CDR3 spans 17 residues. CDR3 bases: TGCGCCAGCGGGGCCGGGACAGGGGGCTCTGGGGCCAACGTCCTGACTTTC. Encoded protein: CASGAGTGGSGANVLTF.

This rearrangement joins TRBV7-9 to TRBJ1-1; D remains unclear. CDR3 size: 12 residues. Per the germline V gene, CDR1 is SEHNR and CDR2 is FQNEAQ (reference sequence). Trimming cost V 10 bases and J 5 bases, with 14 bases left between them. The CDR3 sequence: CAIWTPGTEAFF. The CDR3 nucleotides read TGTGCCATTTGGACCCCGGGGACTGAAGCTTTCTTT.

This sequence joins TRBV6-4 and TRBJ2-3, with 13 bases fitting TRBD2. The V segment lost 3 bases and the J segment 6 bases; nucleotides outside the gene matches: 3. The CDR3 is 15 amino acids. Germline V gene data show CDR1 as MRHNA and CDR2 as SNTAGT. The CDR3, as DNA: TGTGCCAGCAGTGAACAACTAGCGGGGGGGGATACGCAGTATTTT. Its translation: CASSEQLAGGDTQYF.

This chain joins TRBV27 and TRBJ1-2, with 7 bases that match TRBD1. Germline V CDR1 and CDR2: MNHEY, SMNVEV (reference sequence). V lost 1 base and J lost 6; bases outside the gene matches: 8. The CDR3 contains 15 residues. The CDR3 sequence: CASSLLGGQAHGYTF. The DNA for the CDR3 is TGTGCCAGCAGTTTATTAGGCGGACAGGCCCATGGCTACACCTTC.

The rearrangement links TRBV6-5 to TRBJ2-2, with unresolved D. Per the germline V gene, CDR1 is MNHEY and CDR2 is SVGAGI. The CDR3 length is 12 residues. The V and J ends lost 0 bases and 8 bases respectively, with 4 bases between them. The CDR3 nucleotides are TGTGCCAGCAGTTACTCGAGAGGGGAGCTGTTTTTT. Translation: CASSYSRGELFF.

This sequence joins TRBV2 and TRBJ2-2; perhaps TRBD1 as D (6 bases). This CDR3 comprises 12 residues. Germline CDR1 is SNHLY and CDR2 is FYNNEI. Deletions cut 10 bases from V and 6 bases from J, with 12 bases between. CDR3 DNA: TGTGCCAACTCATACAGGGCCGGGGAGCTGTTTTTT. It translates to CANSYRAGELFF. The full variable domain, completed using reference TRBV2 and TRBJ2-2, is EPEVTQTPSHQVTQMGQEVILRCVPISNHLYFYWYRQILGQKVEFLVSFYNNEISEKSEIFDDQFSVERPDGSNFTLKIRSTKLEDSAMYFCANSYRAGELFFGEGSRLTVL.

This chain connects TRBV29-1 to TRBJ1-6, with D possibly TRBD1 on 5 matching bases. CDR1 and CDR2 from the germline V gene are SQVTM and ANQGSEA. V was cut by 7 bases and J by 0 bases, with 19 bases left in between. The CDR3 is made up of 17 amino acids. The CDR3 spells CSDTARQRSSYNSPLHF. CDR3 nucleotides: TGCAGCGATACCGCCCGACAGAGGAGCTCCTATAATTCACCCCTCCACTTT.

The rearrangement joins TRBV30 to TRBJ2-7, with unresolved D. The germline V gene encodes CDR1 GTSNPN and CDR2 SVGIG (reference sequence). V was clipped by 6 bases and J by 2 bases, with 14 bases between them. The length of the CDR3 is 13 residues. CDR3 in amino acids: CACLSLPTYEQYF. The CDR3 bases are TGTGCCTGCCTCTCCCTCCCTACCTACGAGCAGTACTTC.

V gene TRBV6-4 combines with J gene TRBJ2-1, with 7 bases identical to TRBD2. V lost 0 bases, J lost 7 bases, and 3 bases stayed unmatched. This CDR3 spans 14 amino acids. Looked up from germline, CDR1 is MRHNA and CDR2 is SNTAGT. CDR3 sequence: CASSDSREGNEQFF. The CDR3 nucleotides are TGTGCCAGCAGTGACTCGAGGGAGGGTAATGAGCAGTTCTTC.

This chain connects TRBV6-1 to TRBJ2-7; the match to TRBD2 covers 7 bases. Unmatched junction bases numbered 4, after V lost 10 bases and J lost 1 base. The germline gives CDR1 MNHNS, CDR2 SASEGT. CDR3 size: 12 residues. The CDR3 protein is CAILAPSYEQYF. Written as DNA, the CDR3 is TGTGCCATACTAGCGCCGTCCTACGAGCAGTACTTC.

V gene TRBV4-3 combines with J gene TRBJ1-6; 7 bases map to TRBD1. V was pared by 5 bases and J by 2 bases, with 9 bases of the junction left unmatched. Germline CDR1 is LGHNA and CDR2 is YSLEER. The CDR3 consists of 17 residues. CDR3 in DNA: TGCGCCAGCAGCAGAGCTCGACAGGGCGCCTATAATTCACCCCTCCACTTT. It specifies CASSRARQGAYNSPLHF.

The chain is built from TRBV9 and TRBJ1-1; D possibly corresponds to TRBD1 (6 bases). V lost 0 bases and J 8 bases, leaving 11 bases between the germline ends. The CDR3 totals 13 residues. Germline-derived CDR1 and CDR2 are SGDLS and YYNGEE. CDR3 DNA: TGTGCCAGCAGCGTAGTCCAGGGGCTGGAAGCTTTCTTT. Translating gives CASSVVQGLEAFF.

The chain is built from TRBV30 and TRBJ1-1; tentatively, D is TRBD1 (5 bases). Trimming removed 1 base from V and 1 base from J, with 10 bases in between. Germline CDR1 GTSNPN, CDR2 SVGIG (reference sequence). This CDR3 contains 14 residues. CDR3 sequence reads: CAWSGDSANTEAFF. The CDR3 DNA is TGTGCCTGGAGTGGGGACTCCGCGAACACTGAAGCTTTCTTT.

The J gene is TRBJ2-7, the V gene TRBV5-6; TRBD1 agrees at 9 bases. The CDR3 runs to 17 residues. J lost 3 bases, V lost 1 base, and 11 bases had no gene match. Germline CDR1 is SGHDT and CDR2 is YYEEEE. CDR3 residues: CASSLRSGTGNLYEQYF. The CDR3 DNA follows: TGTGCCAGCAGCTTGAGGTCCGGGACAGGGAACCTCTACGAGCAGTACTTC.

V and J are TRBV7-9 and TRBJ2-6; D is undetermined. The CDR3 extends over 15 amino acids. The germline V gene has CDR1 SEHNR and CDR2 FQNEAQ (reference sequence). Trimming cost V 4 bases and J 4 bases, with 11 bases left between them. The CDR3: CASSSGLVGANVLTF. The CDR3 DNA reads TGTGCCAGCAGCTCCGGGTTGGTGGGGGCCAACGTCCTGACTTTC.

This chain connects TRBV19 to TRBJ1-5; 8 nucleotides agree with TRBD1. V trimming: 5 bases; J trimming: 6 bases; junction bases outside the gene matches: 6. Germline CDR1 reads LNHDA; CDR2 reads SQIVND (reference sequence). CDR3 length: 14 amino acids. For the CDR3, the DNA is TGTGCCAGTAGTTCAACAGGGGGGAGTCAGCCCCAGCATTTT. Residues: CASSSTGGSQPQHF.

The genes are TRBV4-3 and TRBJ2-7, with TRBD1 matching over 7 bases. The CDR3 length is 15 residues. V was pared by 0 bases and J by 4 bases, with 6 bases of the junction left unmatched. Per the germline V gene, CDR1 is LGHNA and CDR2 is YSLEER. This chain's CDR3 is CASSQDRTGAYEQYF. In DNA, the CDR3 is TGCGCCAGCAGCCAAGATCGTACAGGGGCGTACGAGCAGTACTTC.

V and J are TRBV27 and TRBJ2-5, with 11 bases aligning to TRBD2. Germline V gene lookup returns CDR1 MNHEY and CDR2 SMNVEV (reference sequence). J lost 2 bases, V lost 7 bases, and 18 bases had no gene match. The CDR3 is made up of 19 amino acids. The CDR3 loop is CASKPTSGGLAGRQETQYF. CDR3 coding DNA: TGTGCCAGCAAACCTACTAGCGGGGGTCTGGCCGGGAGACAAGAGACCCAGTACTTC.

The genes are TRBV7-9 and TRBJ2-7, with 12 bases that match TRBD1. CDR3 length equals 17 residues. V was clipped by 2 bases and J by 2 bases; unmatched bases: 7. Germline V gives CDR1 SEHNR, CDR2 FQNEAQ (reference sequence). CDR3 coding DNA: TGTGCCAGCAGCTTACCCGGGGACAGGGGGCGAACCTACGAGCAGTACTTC. Encoded protein: CASSLPGDRGRTYEQYF.